What follows is one T cell receptor beta chain and its context. The sample has other DNA sequences that encode this CDR3 too. The data originate from a study of blood T cell repertoires in COVID-19. Germline V lookup: CDR1 MRHNA, CDR2 SNTAGT. V was shortened by 0 bases and J by 4 bases, with 6 bases between the two germline ends. CDR3 size: 14 residues. Data came from immunoSEQ multiplex PCR; TCRdb stores just in-frame clones and leaves some out. The repertoire consists of under 200,000 clones, with around four fifths occurring once and the leading ten covering about an eighth. The chain joins TRBV6-4 to TRBJ2-2, with D possibly being TRBD1 (5 bases). This TCR was recovered from a man between 25 and 39 years old with active or convalescent COVID-19. Material for sequencing was peripheral blood. CDR3 residues: CASSDSRGTGELFF. CDR3 coding DNA: TGTGCCAGCAGTGACTCAAGGGGCACCGGGGAGCTGTTTTTT.